These 17 T cell receptor beta chains originate from one sample sequenced in a study of T cell responses to AZD1222 COVID-19 vaccine. Repertoires were generated with immunoSEQ multiplex PCR, while TCRdb's copy carries only in-frame clones and drops some. The profile shows tens of thousands of clones, around 90% of them singletons. The sequencing here drew on peripheral blood, taken on day 0 of AZD1222 vaccination. These receptors were taken from an adult in good health.

V usage is TRBV21-1 and J usage is TRBJ2-2; the table's D call TRBD2 went unverified against the DNA. TRBV21-1 is a listed pseudogene. The CDR3 loop spans 16 amino acids. The CDR3 region is CASSKGWRGSAGELFF. Written as DNA, the CDR3 is TGTGCCAGCAGCAAAGGGTGGCGGGGTTCGGCCGGGGAGCTGTTTTTT.

V is TRBV5-6 and J is TRBJ2-2, with D perhaps given as TRBD1 or TRBD2 (6 bases each). In germline, CDR1 is SGHDT, CDR2 YYEEEE. There are 16 residues in the CDR3. Trimming removed 4 bases at V and 4 bases at J, with 17 bases between. In nucleotides, the CDR3 is TGTGCCAGCAGCCCGCGCCGGGGGCCGATCACCGGGGAGCTGTTTTTT. This gives the protein CASSPRRGPITGELFF.

The chain is built from TRBV7-2 and TRBJ2-3; 11 bases agree with TRBD2. Germline CDR1 SGHTA, CDR2 FQGNSA. V trimming: 3 bases; J trimming: 3 bases; junction bases outside the gene matches: 5. The CDR3 has 16 amino acids. In DNA, the CDR3 is TGTGCCAGCAGCTTTCGACTAGCGGGATCAACAGATACGCAGTATTTT. Amino acid sequence: CASSFRLAGSTDTQYF.

The J gene is TRBJ2-2, the V gene TRBV7-3; D gene unclear. Germline CDR1 SGHTA, CDR2 FQGTGA. V gave up 1 base and J gave up 0 bases, with 3 bases separating them. CDR3 size: 14 residues. CDR3 protein: CASSLRPNTGELFF. CDR3 coding DNA: TGTGCCAGCAGCTTAAGGCCGAACACCGGGGAGCTGTTTTTT.

The V gene is TRBV2, the J gene TRBJ2-4; a possible D gene is TRBD2 (5 bases). Trimming took 5 bases from V and 8 from J, leaving 13 bases between them. Germline V gives CDR1 SNHLY, CDR2 FYNNEI. This CDR3 spans 13 amino acids. DNA of the CDR3: TGTGCCAGCAGTATGGCTAGCTGGGACATTCAGTACTTC. It specifies CASSMASWDIQYF.

The chain has TRBV7-2 and TRBJ1-4; no reliable D call. The CDR3 length is 14 residues. Trimming took 6 bases from V and 0 from J, leaving 8 bases between them. From germline, CDR1 is SGHTA and CDR2 FQGNSA. CDR3 protein: CASRPEATNEKLFF. CDR3 sequence (DNA): TGTGCCAGCAGGCCAGAGGCAACTAATGAAAAACTGTTTTTT.

This chain connects TRBV2 to TRBJ2-3; maybe TRBD1 (6 bases). With 5 bases removed from V and 2 bases from J, the gap between germline ends came to 14 bases. Germline V CDR1 and CDR2: SNHLY, FYNNEI. This CDR3 has 15 residues. The CDR3: CASSPPGAYTDTQYF. Here the CDR3 DNA reads TGTGCCAGCAGTCCTCCAGGGGCTTACACAGATACGCAGTATTTT.

The chain couples TRBV18 to TRBJ1-2; weak D call: TRBD1 (5 bases). The CDR3 loop spans 13 amino acids. With 1 base removed from V and 6 bases from J, the gap between germline ends came to 9 bases. Germline CDR1 KGHSH, CDR2 LQKENI. The CDR3 region is CASSPQRGDGYTF. In DNA, the CDR3 is TGTGCCAGCTCACCACAGAGGGGAGATGGCTACACCTTC.

This chain connects TRBV7-9 to TRBJ1-3; D may be TRBD1 (5 bases). The germline gives CDR1 SEHNR, CDR2 FQNEAQ (reference sequence). Trimming shortened V by 8 bases and J by 3 bases, and 17 bases separated the two germline ends. The length of the CDR3 is 15 residues. For the CDR3, the DNA is TGTGCCAGCTCTCGGGGCAGGGAGGTTGGAAACACCATATATTTT. Amino acid sequence: CASSRGREVGNTIYF.

The chain has TRBV19 and TRBJ1-2; 8 nucleotides line up with TRBD1. The CDR3 totals 14 residues. Germline V lookup: CDR1 LNHDA, CDR2 SQIVND (reference sequence). The V and J ends lost 9 bases and 4 bases, in that order; junction bases with no gene match: 10. Here the CDR3 reads CASKYQGAVYGYTF. Here the CDR3 DNA reads TGTGCCAGCAAATACCAGGGGGCAGTCTATGGCTACACCTTC.

The genes are TRBV9 and TRBJ1-4; the D is unclear. V gave up 1 base and J gave up 4 bases, with 8 bases separating them. The germline V gene has CDR1 SGDLS and CDR2 YYNGEE. CDR3 length: 14 amino acids. CDR3 in amino acids: CASSVRADNEKLFF. The CDR3 nucleotides are TGTGCCAGCAGCGTAAGGGCAGATAATGAAAAACTGTTTTTT. Looking up the rest from reference TRBV9 and TRBJ1-4 gives the full variable domain: DSGVTQTPKHLITATGQRVTLRCSPRSGDLSVYWYQQSLDQGLQFLIQYYNGEERAKGNILERFSAQQFPDLHSELNLSSLELGDSALYFCASSVRADNEKLFFGSGTQLSVL.

The chain has TRBV6-2 or TRBV6-3 and TRBJ1-5; D unresolved. Germline V gives CDR1 MNHEY, CDR2 SVGEGT. The V end lost 4 bases, the J end lost 1 base, and 11 bases lay between the germline ends. The CDR3 spans 15 residues. The CDR3 sequence: CASSSQSGSNQPQHF. The CDR3 bases are TGTGCCAGCAGTTCTCAATCCGGGAGCAATCAGCCCCAGCATTTT.

This chain joins TRBV10-3 and TRBJ2-3, with 10 bases identical to TRBD2. V gave up 3 bases and J gave up 5 bases; unmatched junction bases: 11. The CDR3 is 17 amino acids. The germline V gene has CDR1 ENHRY and CDR2 SYGVKD. The CDR3 coding sequence is TGTGCCATCAGTGAACCTCCACTAGCGGGGACAATAGATACGCAGTATTTT. This gives the protein CAISEPPLAGTIDTQYF.

This CDR3 is CATSRTGTGGSPLHF. CDR3 in DNA: TGTGCCACCAGCCGGACTGGGACAGGGGGATCACCCCTCCACTTT. The chain links TRBV15 to TRBJ1-6; TRBD1 agrees at 11 bases. V gave up 5 bases and J gave up 10 bases; unmatched junction bases: 7. From germline, CDR1 is LNHNV and CDR2 YYDKDF (reference sequence). This CDR3 contains 15 residues.

The V gene is TRBV5-6, the J gene TRBJ2-2; either TRBD1 or TRBD2 may supply D (5 bases each). V was trimmed by 4 bases and J by 2 bases, leaving 15 bases between them. This CDR3 is 16 amino acids long. The germline CDR1 and CDR2 sequences are SGHDT and YYEEEE. DNA of the CDR3: TGTGCCAGCAGCCCGGCGTACAGGACTAACACCGGGGAGCTGTTTTTT. It codes for CASSPAYRTNTGELFF. The full variable domain, its missing parts supplied by reference TRBV5-6 and TRBJ2-2, is DAGVTQSPTHLIKTRGQQVTLRCSPKSGHDTVSWYQQALGQGPQFIFQYYEEEERQRGNFPDRFSGHQFPNYSSELNVNALLLGDSALYLCASSPAYRTNTGELFFGEGSRLTVL.

V usage is TRBV6-5 and J usage is TRBJ1-3; no firm D call. The V and J ends lost 1 base and 0 bases respectively, with 7 bases between them. This CDR3 contains 15 residues. CDR1 and CDR2 (germline): MNHEY, SVGAGI. CDR3 DNA sequence: TGTGCCAGCAGTTACTTTTTGTCCTCTGGAAACACCATATATTTT. Its protein is CASSYFLSSGNTIYF.

The chain couples TRBV27 to TRBJ1-5; D remains ambiguous. The ends were cut back, 5 bases at V and 1 base at J, with 15 bases in the middle. The germline V gene encodes CDR1 MNHEY and CDR2 SMNVEV (reference sequence). The CDR3 sequence is 16 residues long. CDR3 nucleotide sequence: TGTGCCAGCAGTCCCCGGGCGGGATGGAGCAATCAGCCCCAGCATTTT. This gives the protein CASSPRAGWSNQPQHF.